This is a list of T cell receptor beta chains from one sample in a study of blood T cell repertoires in COVID-19. The protocol was immunoSEQ multiplex PCR, while the TCRdb copy is restricted to in-frame clones and leaves out a portion. The profile shows around 140,000 clones, 75% to 90% of them singletons. The sample comprised PBMCs or T cells enriched from blood (not recorded which). The origin of the receptors is a man aged 50-60 years in a cohort exposed to, infected with or recovered from COVID-19 (not recorded which). The CDR3 runs from the conserved cysteine through the conserved F or W. A D gene is named only where the DNA matches it firmly. Only part of the rows carry a size: once, few, many, or a class if the clone is expanded.

V	D	J	size	CDR3	DNA
TRBV5-4	TRBD1	TRBJ1-6	once	CASSLEGRAGGSSPLHF	TGTGCCAGCAGCTTGGAAGGTCGGGCAGGGGGGTCCTCACCCCTCCACTTT
TRBV7-9	TRBD2	TRBJ2-1	-	CASSSRLAGGDSYNEQFF	TGTGCCAGCAGCTCAAGACTAGCGGGGGGGGACTCCTACAATGAGCAGTTCTTC
TRBV12-1	-	TRBJ2-7	once	CASSPAREGHEQYF	TGTGCCAGCAGCCCCGCCAGGGAGGGTCACGAGCAGTACTTC
TRBV12-5	-	TRBJ2-1	-	CASGSPGAQVHEQFF	TGTGCTAGTGGTTCTCCGGGAGCCCAAGTCCATGAGCAGTTCTTC
TRBV14	TRBD1	TRBJ2-3	-	CASSQNRGSSTDTQYF	TGTGCCAGCAGCCAAAACAGGGGAAGTAGCACAGATACGCAGTATTTT
TRBV11-2	TRBD2	TRBJ2-1	-	CASSLGREGDEQFF	TGTGCCAGCAGCTTGGGGCGGGAGGGCGATGAGCAGTTCTTC
TRBV5-6	TRBD1	TRBJ2-7	-	CASSLAEGAGTAYEQYF	TGTGCCAGCAGCTTGGCCGAGGGGGCAGGAACTGCCTACGAGCAGTACTTC
TRBV5-1	TRBD1	TRBJ1-2	-	CASSFDRAYGYTF	TGCGCCAGCAGCTTTGACAGGGCTTATGGCTACACCTTC
TRBV21-1	-	TRBJ2-6	-	CASSKSGGRPSSGANVLTF	TGTGCCAGCAGCAAAAGCGGAGGTCGCCCTAGCTCTGGGGCCAACGTCCTGACTTTC
TRBV21-1	-	TRBJ2-7	-	CASSNPRGDTPYEQYF	TGTGCCAGCAGCAATCCCAGGGGGGATACCCCCTACGAGCAGTACTTC
TRBV6-6	-	TRBJ1-6	-	CASSGIQVRPLHF	TGTGCCAGCAGTGGCATACAGGTGCGGCCCCTCCACTTT
TRBV7-2	TRBD2	TRBJ2-1	-	CASSHPGLYNEQFF	TGTGCCAGCAGCCACCCGGGACTATACAATGAGCAGTTCTTC
TRBV5-1	-	TRBJ1-5	-	CASSLMQGSQPQHF	TGCGCCAGCAGCTTGATGCAGGGTAGTCAGCCCCAGCATTTT
TRBV2	TRBD2	TRBJ2-3	-	CASRLAESTDTQYF	TGTGCCAGCCGGCTAGCGGAATCCACAGATACGCAGTATTTT
TRBV30	TRBD1	TRBJ2-3	few	CAWSRQGADTQYF	TGTGCCTGGAGTAGACAGGGGGCAGATACGCAGTATTTT
TRBV14	-	TRBJ2-1	-	CASSQDRIGVGIDEQFF	TGTGCCAGCAGCCAAGATCGCATAGGGGTGGGTATAGATGAGCAGTTCTTC
TRBV11-3	TRBD2	TRBJ2-1	-	CASSLDVAGGPYNEQFF	TGTGCCAGCAGCTTAGATGTGGCGGGAGGGCCCTACAATGAGCAGTTCTTC
TRBV18	-	TRBJ2-7	-	CASSPRAYEQYF	TGTGCCAGCTCACCACGGGCTTACGAGCAGTACTTC
TRBV28	TRBD2	TRBJ2-3	-	CASSSDRREGQDTQYF	TGTGCCAGCAGTTCTGACCGGCGGGAGGGACAAGATACGCAGTATTTT
TRBV6-4	-	TRBJ2-3	-	CASSDEGGGADTQYF	TGTGCCAGCAGTGACGAGGGAGGAGGCGCAGATACGCAGTATTTT
TRBV11-2	-	TRBJ1-3	-	CASSLGGGPMGNTIYF	TGTGCCAGCAGCTTAGGCGGGGGGCCGATGGGAAACACCATATATTTT
TRBV9	-	TRBJ1-1	-	CASSAYGGADTEAFF	TGTGCCAGCAGCGCGTACGGGGGGGCGGACACTGAAGCTTTCTTT
TRBV21-1	-	TRBJ2-5	-	CASRPEPRRTQYF	TGTGCCAGCAGGCCGGAGCCGAGAAGGACCCAGTACTTC
TRBV19	TRBD1	TRBJ1-4	-	CASSKSGGTTNEKLFF	TGTGCCAGTAGTAAATCAGGGGGGACAACTAATGAAAAACTGTTTTTT
TRBV3-1/TRBV3-2	-	TRBJ2-5	-	CASSFSTRQETQYF	TGTGCCAGCAGCTTCTCCACTAGACAAGAGACCCAGTACTTC
TRBV6-1	-	TRBJ2-3	-	CASSEAGGRRDTQYF	TGTGCCAGCAGTGAAGCGGGGGGGCGAAGAGATACGCAGTATTTT
TRBV20-1	TRBD1	TRBJ1-2	-	CSAQGAYGYTF	TGCAGTGCACAGGGGGCCTATGGCTACACCTTC
TRBV9	-	TRBJ2-3	-	CASSVGPRGSDTQYF	TGTGCCAGCAGCGTAGGCCCCCGGGGATCAGATACGCAGTATTTT
TRBV21-1	-	TRBJ2-7	few	CASRRGKEALAGTAYEQYF	TGTGCCAGCAGGCGAGGGAAAGAGGCTCTAGCGGGAACGGCTTATGAGCAGTACTTC